The rows below give T cell receptor beta chains drawn from one sample of a study of T cell responses to AZD1222 COVID-19 vaccine. Method: immunoSEQ multiplex PCR; TCRdb's copy keeps in-frame clones and lacks some. Of under 110,000 clones listed, 70% to 90% are singletons. The source material was peripheral blood, sampled on day 0 of AZD1222 vaccination. These receptors were taken from an adult in good health. Each CDR3 is given with its conserved first and last residue. The order of the fields is J gene, clone size, V gene, D gene, CDR3 protein, CDR3 DNA. The D gene is left open where the match is weak. Size values are once, few and many counts, or a class for expanded clones, and some rows have none.

J: TRBJ2-1
size: .
V: TRBV7-2
D: TRBD2
CDR3: CASSSSETSGRYNEQFF
DNA: TGTGCCAGCAGCTCCTCCGAAACTAGCGGGAGATACAATGAGCAGTTCTTC

J: TRBJ2-5
size: .
V: TRBV7-2
D: .
CDR3: CASSLWEQETQYF
DNA: TGTGCCAGCAGCTTATGGGAGCAAGAGACCCAGTACTTC

J: TRBJ2-1
size: .
V: TRBV20-1
D: TRBD2
CDR3: CSARWRERQFF
DNA: TGCAGTGCTAGGTGGCGGGAGCGGCAGTTCTTC

J: TRBJ2-5
size: .
V: TRBV5-8
D: TRBD2
CDR3: CASSRGVRGGGETQYF
DNA: TGTGCCAGCAGCCGCGGGGTTCGGGGGGGCGGTGAGACCCAGTACTTC

J: TRBJ1-4
size: .
V: TRBV6-1
D: .
CDR3: CASSEGSGVLEKLFF
DNA: TGTGCCAGCAGTGAAGGGTCAGGGGTCTTGGAAAAACTGTTTTTT

J: TRBJ2-5
size: .
V: TRBV9
D: .
CDR3: CASSVTGRGETQYF
DNA: TGTGCCAGCAGCGTAACAGGAAGGGGGGAGACCCAGTACTTC

J: TRBJ2-7
size: once
V: TRBV18
D: TRBD1
CDR3: CASSRRDRQYEQYF
DNA: TGTGCCAGCTCAAGACGGGACAGGCAATACGAGCAGTACTTC

J: TRBJ2-1
size: .
V: TRBV27
D: TRBD1
CDR3: CASSSIDRGNEQFF
DNA: TGTGCCAGCAGTTCAATAGACAGGGGTAATGAGCAGTTCTTC

J: TRBJ1-5
size: .
V: TRBV19
D: .
CDR3: CASSGYFTDNYQPQHF
DNA: TGTGCCAGTAGTGGGTATTTTACAGACAATTATCAGCCCCAGCATTTT

J: TRBJ2-7
size: .
V: TRBV7-9
D: .
CDR3: CASSLVVGDEQYF
DNA: TGTGCCAGCAGCTTAGTTGTGGGCGACGAGCAGTACTTC

J: TRBJ2-5
size: .
V: TRBV7-9
D: .
CDR3: CASSIMTDSEVYQETQYF
DNA: TGTGCCAGCAGCATAATGACTGACAGCGAAGTGTACCAAGAGACCCAGTACTTC

J: TRBJ1-1
size: .
V: TRBV27
D: TRBD1
CDR3: CASTQDRFNTEAFF
DNA: TGTGCCAGCACCCAGGACAGGTTTAACACTGAAGCTTTCTTT

J: TRBJ2-5
size: once
V: TRBV7-2
D: .
CDR3: CASSEDSFYQETQYF
DNA: TGTGCCAGCAGCGAGGACAGTTTCTACCAAGAGACCCAGTACTTC

J: TRBJ1-1
size: .
V: TRBV27
D: .
CDR3: CASSPRHLLEAFF
DNA: TGTGCCAGCAGTCCAAGACATCTTCTCGAAGCTTTCTTT

J: TRBJ1-4
size: few
V: TRBV5-1
D: TRBD1
CDR3: CASSRERDRAEKLFF
DNA: TGCGCCAGCAGCCGAGAACGGGACAGGGCTGAAAAACTGTTTTTT

J: TRBJ1-5
size: few
V: TRBV15
D: .
CDR3: CATSRDWDGGQPQHF
DNA: TGTGCCACCAGCAGAGATTGGGATGGTGGTCAGCCCCAGCATTTT

J: TRBJ1-5
size: .
V: TRBV28
D: TRBD1
CDR3: CASSLTGGNQPQHF
DNA: TGTGCCAGCAGTCTTACAGGGGGCAATCAGCCCCAGCATTTT

J: TRBJ1-1
size: .
V: TRBV7-8
D: .
CDR3: CASSPAVVEAEAFF
DNA: TGTGCCAGCAGCCCCGCGGTGGTCGAAGCTGAAGCTTTCTTT

J: TRBJ2-1
size: once
V: TRBV25-1
D: .
CDR3: CASREGEGHKNEQFF
DNA: TGTGCCAGCAGGGAGGGGGAGGGCCATAAGAATGAGCAGTTCTTC

J: TRBJ2-3
size: .
V: TRBV10-3
D: .
CDR3: CAISEWTGGNTQYF
DNA: TGTGCCATCAGTGAGTGGACGGGCGGGAATACGCAGTATTTT

J: TRBJ1-5
size: .
V: TRBV30
D: .
CDR3: CAWSRGSNQPQHF
DNA: TGTGCCTGGAGTCGGGGAAGCAATCAGCCCCAGCATTTT

J: TRBJ2-1
size: .
V: TRBV2
D: .
CDR3: CASSLRGRTYNEQFF
DNA: TGTGCCAGCTCCTTGAGAGGGCGAACTTACAATGAGCAGTTCTTC

J: TRBJ1-5
size: few
V: TRBV24-1
D: TRBD1
CDR3: CATSDVTGGNQPQHF
DNA: TGTGCCACCAGTGATGTGACAGGGGGCAATCAGCCCCAGCATTTT

J: TRBJ1-5
size: .
V: TRBV2
D: .
CDR3: CASIGINRDQPQHF
DNA: TGTGCCAGCATTGGCATCAATAGGGATCAGCCCCAGCATTTT

J: TRBJ2-5
size: .
V: TRBV21-1
D: .
CDR3: CASSPGLAPQETQYF
DNA: TGTGCCAGCAGCCCCGGACTAGCTCCGCAAGAGACCCAGTACTTC

J: TRBJ2-1
size: few
V: TRBV7-2
D: .
CDR3: CASSFTEGGEQFF
DNA: TGTGCCAGCAGCTTTACGGAGGGGGGTGAGCAGTTCTTC

J: TRBJ1-2
size: .
V: TRBV19
D: .
CDR3: CASSIPVYRDGYTF
DNA: TGTGCCAGTAGTATACCCGTTTACAGGGATGGCTACACCTTC

J: TRBJ1-5
size: .
V: TRBV27
D: .
CDR3: CASSDYGGGYQPQHF
DNA: TGTGCCAGCAGTGACTACGGAGGGGGTTATCAGCCCCAGCATTTT

J: TRBJ2-1
size: .
V: TRBV28
D: .
CDR3: CASSLSGLDEQFF
DNA: TGTGCCAGCAGTTTATCAGGTTTGGATGAGCAGTTCTTC

J: TRBJ1-4
size: .
V: TRBV30
D: TRBD1
CDR3: CAWRRQGDEKLFF
DNA: TGTGCCTGGAGGAGGCAGGGGGATGAAAAACTGTTTTTT

J: TRBJ2-1
size: .
V: TRBV11-2
D: TRBD1
CDR3: CASSPLRRTGTYNEQFF
DNA: TGTGCCAGCAGCCCCCTCCGCCGGACAGGGACCTACAATGAGCAGTTCTTC

J: TRBJ1-2
size: few
V: TRBV28
D: .
CDR3: CASRLGNYGYTF
DNA: TGTGCCAGCAGGCTAGGAAACTATGGCTACACCTTC

J: TRBJ2-1
size: .
V: TRBV10-2
D: TRBD1
CDR3: CASSELGRGYEQFF
DNA: TGCGCCAGCAGTGAGTTGGGCAGGGGGTATGAGCAGTTCTTC

J: TRBJ2-1
size: .
V: TRBV19
D: .
CDR3: CASSTAAGSYNEQFF
DNA: TGTGCCAGTAGCACGGCCGCAGGGAGTTACAATGAGCAGTTCTTC

J: TRBJ1-2
size: .
V: TRBV4-3
D: .
CDR3: CASSERGGYTF
DNA: TGCGCCAGCAGTGAGAGGGGTGGCTACACCTTC

J: TRBJ1-2
size: .
V: TRBV28
D: .
CDR3: CASSADISSGYTF
DNA: TGTGCCAGCAGTGCAGATATATCCAGTGGCTACACCTTC

J: TRBJ1-3
size: .
V: TRBV29-1
D: .
CDR3: CSVGAGSGNTIYF
DNA: TGCAGCGTTGGTGCAGGGTCTGGAAACACCATATATTTT

J: TRBJ2-2
size: .
V: TRBV5-6
D: TRBD1
CDR3: CASSHGTGANTGELFF
DNA: TGTGCCAGCAGCCACGGGACAGGAGCCAACACCGGGGAGCTGTTTTTT

J: TRBJ2-6
size: .
V: TRBV27
D: TRBD1
CDR3: CASSFFPRGPGANVLTF
DNA: TGTGCCAGCAGTTTCTTTCCCAGGGGGCCTGGGGCCAACGTCCTGACTTTC

J: TRBJ1-4
size: .
V: TRBV19
D: TRBD1
CDR3: CASADRHSTNEKLFF
DNA: TGTGCCAGTGCGGACAGGCACTCAACTAATGAAAAACTGTTTTTT